Each of the 15 T cell receptor beta chains below was sequenced from the same sample in a study of blood T cell repertoires in COVID-19 (TCRdb year 2020). Library prep was done by the immunoSEQ multiplex PCR assay. TCRdb holds this immuneACCESS table with in-frame rearrangements only. Some clones are missing; in checked studies, unresolved V genes explain under half, and the rest has no known cause. Across this sample there are about 200,000 clones, with around 90% seen only once. Of the sample, 20% to 25% falls within the top ten clones. The sequencing input was peripheral blood. The receptors here all came from a man aged 55-75 years with active or convalescent COVID-19.

V is TRBV2 and J is TRBJ1-2; D remains unclear. The CDR3 covers 12 residues. With 6 bases removed from V and 4 bases from J, the gap between germline ends came to 9 bases. Germline values: CDR1 SNHLY, CDR2 FYNNEI. In DNA form, the CDR3 reads TGTGCCAGCAGCCAGGAGGCCTATGGCTACACCTTC. Its translation: CASSQEAYGYTF. The full variable domain, rest sourced from reference TRBV2 and TRBJ1-2, is EPEVTQTPSHQVTQMGQEVILRCVPISNHLYFYWYRQILGQKVEFLVSFYNNEISEKSEIFDDQFSVERPDGSNFTLKIRSTKLEDSAMYFCASSQEAYGYTFGSGTRLTVV.

CDR3: CASSSQGSGGQPQHF. The CDR3, as DNA: TGTGCCAGCAGCTCACAGGGTTCGGGCGGTCAGCCCCAGCATTTT. The genes are TRBV6-5 and TRBJ1-5, with D maybe TRBD1 (6 bases). CDR1 and CDR2 (germline): MNHEY, SVGAGI. The CDR3 covers 15 residues. V lost 6 bases to trimming and J lost 6 bases, with 18 bases between them.

The genes are TRBV14 and TRBJ1-1; 7 positions agree with TRBD1. Germline CDR1 SGHDN, CDR2 FVKESK. The trim removed 1 base at V and 6 bases at J, leaving 8 bases unmatched. The CDR3 extends over 15 amino acids. In DNA, the CDR3 is TGTGCCAGCAGCCAAGGCTACGGGACAGCCCCTGAAGCTTTCTTT. It is translated as CASSQGYGTAPEAFF.

This sequence joins TRBV11-3 and TRBJ1-1; no clear D gene. V was shortened by 5 bases and J by 0 bases, with 7 bases between the two germline ends. CDR3 length: 13 amino acids. Germline V lookup: CDR1 SGHNT, CDR2 YENEEA. CDR3 DNA sequence: TGTGCCAGCAGCCCCAATTTGAACACTGAAGCTTTCTTT. This translates into CASSPNLNTEAFF.

The rearrangement links TRBV10-3 to TRBJ1-5; D might be TRBD1 (6 bases). CDR1 ENHRY and CDR2 SYGVKD come from the germline V gene. Trimming took off 3 bases at V and 2 bases at J, with 11 bases between the two ends. CDR3 length: 15 amino acids. The CDR3 DNA is TGTGCCATCAGTGACAAGGGGGTTGGCAATCAGCCCCAGCATTTT. Its protein product is CAISDKGVGNQPQHF.

This clone was seen a handful of times. The chain combines TRBV6-1 with TRBJ1-2; possible D gene TRBD1, 6 bases. V was cut by 0 bases and J by 8 bases, with 13 bases left in between. The CDR3 covers 14 residues. Germline V gene data show CDR1 as MNHNS and CDR2 as SASEGT. In nucleotides, the CDR3 is TGTGCCAGCAGTGAAGCGGCGGGGGCGCAGGGCTACACCTTC. Translating it yields CASSEAAGAQGYTF.

This clone turned up a few times. This chain links TRBV5-1 with TRBJ2-6, with D hard to call. The CDR3 loop spans 17 amino acids. Germline assignment: CDR1 SGHRS and CDR2 YFSETQ. With 1 base removed from V and 0 bases from J, the gap between germline ends came to 11 bases. CDR3 protein: CASSLTTLPSGANVLTF. CDR3 bases: TGCGCCAGCAGCTTGACCACTCTCCCCTCTGGGGCCAACGTCCTGACTTTC.

The rearrangement joins TRBV29-1 to TRBJ2-1; tentatively, D is TRBD2 (5 bases). V gave up 0 bases and J gave up 3 bases, with 12 bases separating them. The germline V gene has CDR1 SQVTM and CDR2 ANQGSEA. This CDR3 has 15 amino acids. CDR3 amino acids: CSVEDSSGYYNEQFF. The CDR3 DNA sequence: TGCAGCGTTGAAGACAGCAGCGGTTACTACAATGAGCAGTTCTTC.

V and J are TRBV5-1 and TRBJ1-4, with D perhaps matching TRBD1 (5 bases). Deletions cut 4 bases from V and 3 bases from J, with 13 bases between. There are 15 residues in the CDR3. Germline-derived CDR1 and CDR2 are SGHRS and YFSETQ. The CDR3 DNA reads as TGCGCCAGCAGCGATCCGACAGCCGCTAATGAAAAACTGTTTTTT. It specifies CASSDPTAANEKLFF.

The chain uses TRBV3-1 (or the pseudogene TRBV3-2) and TRBJ2-3; D not certain. The CDR3 length is 12 residues. V was clipped by 1 base and J by 8 bases, with 7 bases between them. CDR1 and CDR2 from the germline V gene are LGHDT and YNNKEL (reference sequence). The CDR3 loop is CASSQGTGTQYF. In DNA form, the CDR3 reads TGTGCCAGCAGCCAAGGCACCGGTACGCAGTATTTT.

The V gene is TRBV19, the J gene TRBJ1-4, with 8 positions matching TRBD1. After removal of 3 bases from V and 4 bases from J, the junction contained 4 bases not matched to a gene. The CDR3 is 15 amino acids. Germline CDR1 and CDR2: LNHDA and SQIVND (reference sequence). The CDR3 nucleotides are TGTGCCAGTAGTATTGGACAGGGTGTTAATGAAAAACTGTTTTTT. Translation: CASSIGQGVNEKLFF.

The chain is built from TRBV10-2 and TRBJ1-2; D is ambiguous. Trimming removed 9 bases at V and 4 bases at J, with 21 bases between. CDR3 length: 15 residues. CDR1 is WSHSY and CDR2 is SAAADI in the germline V gene. The CDR3 loop reads CASLPPVLRFYGYTF. In nucleotides, the CDR3 is TGCGCCAGTCTTCCCCCGGTGTTGAGATTCTATGGCTACACCTTC.

This chain links TRBV6-5 with TRBJ2-2; D remains ambiguous. This CDR3 region has 12 residues. Germline assignment: CDR1 MNHEY and CDR2 SVGAGI. Trimming took off 3 bases at V and 8 bases at J, with 7 bases between the two ends. CDR3 sequence (DNA): TGTGCCAGCAGTTATTATTTTGGGGAGCTGTTTTTT. Encoded protein: CASSYYFGELFF.

This rearrangement joins TRBV2 to TRBJ2-7; no clear D gene. Germline V gene lookup returns CDR1 SNHLY and CDR2 FYNNEI. The CDR3 extends over 13 amino acids. V shed 2 bases and J shed 3 bases, with 8 bases lying between them. CDR3 coding DNA: TGTGCCAGCAGTGAATCCCCCAGCTACGAGCAGTACTTC. Translating it yields CASSESPSYEQYF. Looking up the rest from reference TRBV2 and TRBJ2-7 gives the full variable domain: EPEVTQTPSHQVTQMGQEVILRCVPISNHLYFYWYRQILGQKVEFLVSFYNNEISEKSEIFDDQFSVERPDGSNFTLKIRSTKLEDSAMYFCASSESPSYEQYFGPGTRLTVT.

The chain combines TRBV7-9 with TRBJ2-5, with a tentative D call TRBD2 (5 bases). V was clipped by 1 base and J by 5 bases, with 14 bases between them. The CDR3 sequence is 15 residues long. Germline V gives CDR1 SEHNR, CDR2 FQNEAQ (reference sequence). As DNA, the CDR3 is TGTGCCAGCAGCTTAGGGAGCGGATTGGGGGAGACCCAGTACTTC. Translated, it gives CASSLGSGLGETQYF.